One sample yielded the 13 T cell receptor beta chains listed below, sequenced in a study of Graves' ophthalmopathy and Graves' hyperthyroidism. Investigators amplified TCR beta CDR3 regions from RNA transcripts. The workflow started with a first-round RT-PCR run with HTBI primers and then moved on to a second-round multiplex PCR. From the multiplex PCR reads, TCRdb called clonotypes with MiXCR, one entry per CDR3 protein. The sample consists of roughly 500,000 distinct CDR3 sequences, about 15% of them appearing once. What was sequenced was blood. Receptor source: a woman aged 25 to 45 with Graves' ophthalmopathy.

V and J are TRBV11-2 and TRBJ2-7; 8 bases agree with TRBD1. The germline gives CDR1 SGHAT, CDR2 FQNNGV. The CDR3 loop spans 16 amino acids. After removal of 2 bases from V and 5 bases from J, the junction contained 11 bases not matched to a gene. The CDR3 protein is CASSLSRDRRRDEQYF. CDR3 nucleotide sequence: TGTGCCAGCAGCTTATCCCGGGACAGGCGGAGGGACGAGCAGTACTTC.

This clonotype was seen ten or more times. The rearrangement joins TRBV5-6 to TRBJ1-2; TRBD1 agrees at 9 bases. Germline values: CDR1 SGHDT, CDR2 YYEEEE. J lost 4 bases, V lost 4 bases, and 8 bases had no gene match. CDR3 size: 15 residues. In DNA, the CDR3 is TGTGCCAGCAGCCCGGGGACAGGGCTAGGCTATGGCTACACCTTC. This encodes CASSPGTGLGYGYTF.

There are many counts of this clonotype. The chain couples TRBV7-2 to TRBJ2-7, with a weak D call TRBD1 (6 bases). Germline V gene lookup returns CDR1 SGHTA and CDR2 FQGNSA. This CDR3 is built from 12 residues. Trimming removed 3 bases at V and 5 bases at J, with 8 bases between. The CDR3 reads CASSFSGDEQYF. The CDR3 nucleotides are TGTGCCAGCAGCTTTTCAGGGGACGAGCAGTACTTC.

At least ten counts were recorded for this clonotype. The V and J genes are TRBV19 and TRBJ2-2, with D unresolved. This CDR3 is 12 amino acids long. Germline loops: CDR1 LNHDA, CDR2 SQIVND (reference sequence). The ends were cut back, 6 bases at V and 9 bases at J, with 11 bases in the middle. The CDR3 protein is CASRDGSRELFF. The CDR3 DNA reads as TGTGCCAGTAGGGATGGGTCGAGGGAGCTGTTTTTT.

This clonotype has at least ten counts. The V call is TRBV12-3 or TRBV12-4, the J call TRBJ1-1; D is unresolved. V dropped 3 bases and J dropped 6 bases, with 8 bases sitting between them. This CDR3 contains 12 residues. Here the CDR3 DNA reads TGTGCCAGCAGTTTCGTGAGAGCTGAAGCTTTCTTT. This gives the protein CASSFVRAEAFF.

To note about this clonotype: One junction end disagrees with the germline gene, perhaps due to a read error. Written as DNA, the CDR3 is TGCGCCAGCAGCTTGTCGGGACAGGGTAAATTCTACTATGGTTACACCTTC. It translates to CASSLSGQGKFYYGYTF. The V gene is TRBV5-1, the J gene TRBJ1-2; the match to TRBD1 covers 9 bases. CDR1 and CDR2 (germline): SGHRS, YFSETQ. The CDR3 has 17 residues.

This clonotype appeared many times. This sequence joins TRBV28 and TRBJ1-1; D remains ambiguous. This CDR3 region has 12 residues. CDR1 and CDR2 from the germline V gene are MDHEN and SYDVKM. Trimming took 6 bases from V and 6 from J, leaving 11 bases between them. The CDR3 nucleotides read TGTGCCAGCAGCTCTGTCCGGCCTGAAGCTTTCTTT. Translated: CASSSVRPEAFF.

The table lists this clonotype with a count of one. This chain links TRBV12-3 or TRBV12-4 with TRBJ2-2; a weak D match, TRBD1 (6 bases). The CDR3 is 17 amino acids. Trimming shortened V by 5 bases and J by 6 bases, and 22 bases separated the two germline ends. The CDR3 nucleotides read TGTGCCAGCAGTCCCCCCGCATCGACAGGCAGTGCCGGGGAGCTGTTTTTT. Translation: CASSPPASTGSAGELFF.

This clonotype came up many times. CDR3 protein: CASSSPRGELFF. The CDR3 region has the DNA TGTGCCAGCAGCAGCCCCCGCGGGGAGCTGTTTTTT. This chain connects TRBV7-2 to TRBJ2-2, with no clear D. The germline V gene has CDR1 SGHTA and CDR2 FQGNSA. The CDR3 spans 12 residues. The V end was cut by 5 bases, the J end by 7 bases, with 8 bases between.

This sequence joins TRBV4-1 and TRBJ1-5; TRBD1 aligns across 10 bases. This CDR3 is built from 16 residues. The germline V gene encodes CDR1 MGHRA and CDR2 YSYEKL. After removal of 4 bases from V and 6 bases from J, the junction contained 9 bases not matched to a gene. The CDR3 loop reads CASSRTGGDGGQPQHF. CDR3 sequence (DNA): TGCGCCAGCAGCCGGACAGGGGGGGATGGTGGTCAGCCCCAGCATTTT.

In its sample, this clonotype was seen many times. V usage is TRBV6-1 and J usage is TRBJ1-5; tentatively, D is TRBD1 (5 bases). Germline CDR1 is MNHNS and CDR2 is SASEGT. The CDR3 sequence is 14 residues long. V was shortened by 1 base and J by 6 bases, with 10 bases between the two germline ends. CDR3 sequence reads: CASSEGGDFQPQHF. Here the CDR3 DNA reads TGTGCCAGCAGTGAAGGGGGCGATTTTCAGCCCCAGCATTTT.

In nucleotides, the CDR3 is TGTGCCAGCGCCGGTAGCGACAGGGGGTACACCGGGGAGCTGTTTTTT. Its translation: CASAGSDRGYTGELFF. J is TRBJ2-2 and V is TRBV9; 9 positions agree with TRBD1. The V and J ends lost 7 bases and 3 bases, in that order; junction bases with no gene match: 10. In germline, CDR1 is SGDLS, CDR2 YYNGEE. There are 16 residues in the CDR3.

J is TRBJ1-1 and V is TRBV30, with TRBD1 as a possible D gene (5 bases). This CDR3 has 14 residues. The germline gives CDR1 GTSNPN, CDR2 SVGIG (reference sequence). Trimming left V 0 bases short and J 4 bases short, with 12 bases between. The CDR3: CAWSVHGAGTEAFF. For the CDR3, the DNA is TGTGCCTGGAGTGTACACGGGGCGGGCACTGAAGCTTTCTTT.